A single sample gave rise to the 12 T cell receptor beta chains below, sequenced in a study of T cells in Graves' hyperthyroidism and ophthalmopathy. TCR beta CDR3 regions were amplified from RNA transcripts. RT-PCR in the first round (using the HTBI primer set) targeted the TCR CDR3. One entry per CDR3 protein results from TCRdb running MiXCR on the multiplex PCR reads. The profile shows hundreds of thousands of distinct CDR3 sequences, roughly 16% of them singletons. The sequencing input was blood. The receptors come from a woman in her thirties with Graves' hyperthyroidism.

The sample holds many counts of this clonotype. The chain recombines TRBV2 with TRBJ2-1; D uncertain. V shed 8 bases and J shed 7 bases, with 12 bases lying between them. Germline values: CDR1 SNHLY, CDR2 FYNNEI. This CDR3 has 12 amino acids. The CDR3 is CASSEQINEQFF. DNA for the CDR3: TGTGCCAGCTCTGAACAGATTAATGAGCAGTTCTTC.

This chain connects TRBV30 to TRBJ2-3; weak D call: TRBD2 (6 bases). The CDR3 has 16 amino acids. In germline, CDR1 is GTSNPN, CDR2 SVGIG (reference sequence). V was clipped by 2 bases and J by 0 bases, with 15 bases between them. The CDR3 reads CAWSSWGGVSTDTQYF. The CDR3 nucleotides are TGTGCCTGGAGTTCCTGGGGAGGAGTTAGCACAGATACGCAGTATTTT. The variable domain in full, with the rest retrieved from reference TRBV30 and TRBJ2-3, is SQTIHQWPATLVQPVGSPLSLECTVEGTSNPNLYWYRQAAGRGLQLLFYSVGIGQISSEVPQNLSASRPQDRQFILSSKKLLLSDSGFYLCAWSSWGGVSTDTQYFGPGTRLTVL.

The chain is built from TRBV6-5 and TRBJ1-5, with 9 nucleotides matching TRBD1. This CDR3 has 14 amino acids. V gave up 8 bases and J gave up 6 bases; unmatched junction bases: 8. CDR1 is MNHEY and CDR2 is SVGAGI in the germline V gene. Written as DNA, the CDR3 is TGTGCCAGCTGTTCGGACAGGGGAAGTCAGCCCCAGCATTTT. As protein: CASCSDRGSQPQHF.

This clonotype was counted many times. The rearrangement joins TRBV6-5 to TRBJ2-7; 7 bases are shared with TRBD2. This CDR3 has 13 amino acids. Looked up from germline, CDR1 is MNHEY and CDR2 is SVGAGI. V trimming: 0 bases; J trimming: 7 bases; junction bases outside the gene matches: 3. CDR3 nucleotide sequence: TGTGCCAGCAGTTACTCCCCACTAGCGGAGCAGTACTTC. This sequence encodes CASSYSPLAEQYF.

This clonotype was seen many times. The chain couples TRBV2 to TRBJ2-7, with D tentatively TRBD2 (6 bases). The CDR3 is made up of 14 amino acids. Trimming left V 4 bases short and J 5 bases short, with 15 bases between. CDR1 and CDR2 (germline): SNHLY, FYNNEI. The CDR3 region is CASSGANGSDEQYF. The CDR3 nucleotides are TGTGCCAGCAGTGGCGCTAACGGGAGCGACGAGCAGTACTTC.

In its sample, this clonotype was seen many times. The chain combines TRBV29-1 with TRBJ1-1, with D uncertain. This CDR3 has 10 residues. Germline assignment: CDR1 SQVTM and CDR2 ANQGSEA. With 0 bases removed from V and 11 bases from J, the gap between germline ends came to 7 bases. CDR3 coding DNA: TGCAGCGTTGAAGACCTGGGGGCTTTCTTT. It codes for CSVEDLGAFF.

The J gene is TRBJ2-6, the V gene TRBV27; weak D call: TRBD1 (5 bases). The V end was cut by 3 bases, the J end by 1 base, with 13 bases between. The CDR3 extends over 17 amino acids. Germline CDR1 is MNHEY and CDR2 is SMNVEV (reference sequence). The DNA for the CDR3 is TGTGCCAGCAGTTTTCAGGGCACGGATTCTGGGGCCAACGTCCTGACTTTC. Translating it yields CASSFQGTDSGANVLTF.

This clonotype was seen repeatedly, ten times or more. This chain uses TRBV11-2 with TRBJ1-5, with D possibly being TRBD1 (6 bases). V was pared by 0 bases and J by 6 bases, with 12 bases between. The CDR3 length is 15 residues. The germline V gene encodes CDR1 SGHAT and CDR2 FQNNGV. CDR3 protein: CASSLDQGGGQPQHF. The CDR3 DNA reads TGTGCCAGCAGCTTAGATCAAGGGGGTGGTCAGCCCCAGCATTTT.

This clonotype was seen more than once but under ten times. The chain combines TRBV12-3 or TRBV12-4 with TRBJ2-5; D unresolved. The ends were cut back, 7 bases at V and 5 bases at J, with 8 bases in the middle. This CDR3 has 11 residues. CDR3 in amino acids: CASTFLETQYF. CDR3 nucleotide sequence: TGTGCCAGCACCTTCCTGGAGACCCAGTACTTC.

This clonotype was found many times. J is TRBJ1-4 and V is TRBV15; maybe TRBD1 (5 bases). This CDR3 spans 16 amino acids. Germline V gene data show CDR1 as LNHNV and CDR2 as YYDKDF (reference sequence). Deletions cut 8 bases from V and 6 bases from J, with 22 bases between. CDR3 coding DNA: TGTGCCACCTCAGCAGAGTGGGGGGAGTTTGATGAAAAACTGTTTTTT. Protein: CATSAEWGEFDEKLFF.

This clonotype was recorded many times. This chain joins TRBV28 and TRBJ1-2; the D gene is possibly TRBD1 (6 bases). With 10 bases removed from V and 5 bases from J, the gap between germline ends came to 17 bases. This CDR3 contains 13 residues. Germline V lookup: CDR1 MDHEN, CDR2 SYDVKM. CDR3 residues: CATEPGQNYGYTF. CDR3 nucleotides: TGTGCCACGGAACCCGGACAGAATTATGGCTACACCTTC.

The chain carries TRBV28 and TRBJ2-7; weak D call: TRBD2 (6 bases). V lost 8 bases and J 5 bases, leaving 13 bases between the germline ends. From germline, CDR1 is MDHEN and CDR2 SYDVKM. The CDR3 runs to 12 residues. The DNA of the CDR3 is TGTGCCAGCCTCTTGGGGGGTCACGAGCAGTACTTC. The encoded protein is CASLLGGHEQYF.